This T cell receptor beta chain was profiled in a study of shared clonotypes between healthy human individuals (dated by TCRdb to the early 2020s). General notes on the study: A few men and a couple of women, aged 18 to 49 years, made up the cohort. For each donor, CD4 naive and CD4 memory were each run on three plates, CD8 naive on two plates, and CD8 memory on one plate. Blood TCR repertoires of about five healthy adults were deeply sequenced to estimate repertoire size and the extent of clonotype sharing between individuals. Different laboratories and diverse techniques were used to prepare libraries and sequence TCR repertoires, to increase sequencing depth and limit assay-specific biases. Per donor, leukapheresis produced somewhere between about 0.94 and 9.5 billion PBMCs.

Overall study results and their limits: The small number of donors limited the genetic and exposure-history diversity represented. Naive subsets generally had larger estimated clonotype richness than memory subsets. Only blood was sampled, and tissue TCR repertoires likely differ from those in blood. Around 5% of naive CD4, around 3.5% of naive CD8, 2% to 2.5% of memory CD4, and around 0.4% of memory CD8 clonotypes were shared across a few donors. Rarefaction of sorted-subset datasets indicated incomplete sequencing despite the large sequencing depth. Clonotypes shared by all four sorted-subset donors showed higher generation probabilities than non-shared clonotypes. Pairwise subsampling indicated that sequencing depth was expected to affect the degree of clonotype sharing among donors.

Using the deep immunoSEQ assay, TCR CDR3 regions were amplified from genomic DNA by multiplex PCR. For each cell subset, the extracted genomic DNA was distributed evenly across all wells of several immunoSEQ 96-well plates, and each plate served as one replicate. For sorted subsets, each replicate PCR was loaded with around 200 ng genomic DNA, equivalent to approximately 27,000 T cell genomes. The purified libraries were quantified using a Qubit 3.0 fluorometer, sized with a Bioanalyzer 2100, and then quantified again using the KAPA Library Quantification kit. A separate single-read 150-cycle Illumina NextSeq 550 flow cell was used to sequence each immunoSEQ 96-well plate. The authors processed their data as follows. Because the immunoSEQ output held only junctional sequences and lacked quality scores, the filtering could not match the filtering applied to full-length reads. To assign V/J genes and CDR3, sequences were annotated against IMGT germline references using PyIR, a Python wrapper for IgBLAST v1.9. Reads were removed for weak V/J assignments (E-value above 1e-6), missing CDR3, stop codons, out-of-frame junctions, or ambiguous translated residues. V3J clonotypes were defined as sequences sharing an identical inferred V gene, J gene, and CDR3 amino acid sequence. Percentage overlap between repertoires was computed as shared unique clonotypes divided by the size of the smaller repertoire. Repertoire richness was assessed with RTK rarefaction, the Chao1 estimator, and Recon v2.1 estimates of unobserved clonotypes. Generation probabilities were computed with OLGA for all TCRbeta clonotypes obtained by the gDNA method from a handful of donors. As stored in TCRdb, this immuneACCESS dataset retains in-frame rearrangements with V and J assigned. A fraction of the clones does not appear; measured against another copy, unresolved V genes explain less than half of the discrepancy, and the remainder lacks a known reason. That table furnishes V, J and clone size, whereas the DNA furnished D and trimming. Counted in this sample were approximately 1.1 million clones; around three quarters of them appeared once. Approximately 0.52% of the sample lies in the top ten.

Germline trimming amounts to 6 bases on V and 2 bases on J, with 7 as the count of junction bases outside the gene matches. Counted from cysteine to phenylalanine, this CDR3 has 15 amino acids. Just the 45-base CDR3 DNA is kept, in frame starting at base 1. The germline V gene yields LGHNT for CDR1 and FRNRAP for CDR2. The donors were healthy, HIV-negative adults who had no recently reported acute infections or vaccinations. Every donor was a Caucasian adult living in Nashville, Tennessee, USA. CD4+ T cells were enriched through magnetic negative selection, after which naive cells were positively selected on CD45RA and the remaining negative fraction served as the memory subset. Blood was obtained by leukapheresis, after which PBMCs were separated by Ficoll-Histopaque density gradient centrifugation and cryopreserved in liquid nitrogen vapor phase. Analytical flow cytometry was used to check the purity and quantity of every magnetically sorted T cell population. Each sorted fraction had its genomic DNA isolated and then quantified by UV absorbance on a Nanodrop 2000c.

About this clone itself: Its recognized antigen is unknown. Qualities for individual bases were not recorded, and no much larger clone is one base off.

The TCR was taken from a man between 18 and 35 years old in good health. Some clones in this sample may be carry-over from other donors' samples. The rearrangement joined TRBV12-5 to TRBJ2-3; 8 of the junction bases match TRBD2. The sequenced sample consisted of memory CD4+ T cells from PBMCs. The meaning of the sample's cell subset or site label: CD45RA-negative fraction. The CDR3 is CASGKGTSHTDTQYF. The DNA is TGTGCTAGTGGGAAAGGGACTAGTCACACAGATACGCAGTATTTT.